This is a list of T cell receptor beta chains from one sample in a study of beta chain features in type 1 diabetes. TCRdb's table, derived via immunoSEQ multiplex PCR, lists solely in-frame clones and lacks some. The sample has 900,000 or so clones, roughly 16% seen once. The specimen sequenced was naive CD4+ T cells from blood. These receptors were obtained from a woman between 18 and 30 years old in good health. CDR3s include the opening cysteine and the closing phenylalanine or tryptophan.

j_gene: TRBJ1-5
v_gene: TRBV27
CDR3aa: CASSSRPSIYSNQPQHF

j_gene: TRBJ1-1
v_gene: TRBV27
CDR3aa: CASSLRENTEAFF

j_gene: TRBJ1-4
v_gene: TRBV7-6
CDR3aa: CASSFGRINEKLFF

j_gene: TRBJ2-3
v_gene: TRBV29-1
CDR3aa: CSVGAASTDTQYF

j_gene: TRBJ1-1
v_gene: TRBV29-1
CDR3aa: CSVARAGPVGTEAFF

j_gene: TRBJ1-4
v_gene: TRBV28
CDR3aa: CASSSSGSNEKLFF

j_gene: TRBJ2-7
v_gene: TRBV5-4
CDR3aa: CASSIQTKSYEQYF

j_gene: TRBJ1-2
v_gene: TRBV19
CDR3aa: CASSTTGARSNGYTF

j_gene: TRBJ2-3
v_gene: TRBV19
CDR3aa: CASSLAGDTQYF

j_gene: TRBJ2-5
v_gene: TRBV6-5
CDR3aa: CASSYGRVGEQYF

j_gene: TRBJ2-7
v_gene: TRBV28
CDR3aa: CASRTGTAREQYF

j_gene: NA
v_gene: TRBV28
CDR3aa: CASSSSGLYEQYF

j_gene: TRBJ2-7
v_gene: TRBV18
CDR3aa: CASSATGGISYEQYF

j_gene: TRBJ2-1
v_gene: TRBV5-1
CDR3aa: CASSFAWGRYNEQFF

j_gene: TRBJ2-7
v_gene: TRBV5-1
CDR3aa: CASSKEREGYEQYF

j_gene: TRBJ2-7
v_gene: TRBV5-4
CDR3aa: CASSSQAGTSGRWEQYF

j_gene: TRBJ2-3
v_gene: TRBV6-1
CDR3aa: CASSDYGTDTQYF

j_gene: TRBJ2-2
v_gene: TRBV7-9
CDR3aa: CASSMTSGGGELFF

j_gene: TRBJ2-3
v_gene: TRBV29-1
CDR3aa: CSVGTLDRGGTDTQYF

j_gene: TRBJ2-3
v_gene: TRBV18
CDR3aa: CASSTTSDSTDTQYF

j_gene: TRBJ2-7
v_gene: TRBV2
CDR3aa: CASRFGAGGFYEQYF

j_gene: TRBJ1-4
v_gene: TRBV6-5
CDR3aa: CASSYAGRGEKLFF

j_gene: TRBJ1-2
v_gene: TRBV10-3
CDR3aa: CAISATGERDYGYTF

j_gene: TRBJ2-7
v_gene: TRBV11-2
CDR3aa: CASSLWLAGGTGEQYF

j_gene: TRBJ1-2
v_gene: TRBV7-2
CDR3aa: CASSPSVSSNYGYTF

j_gene: TRBJ2-5
v_gene: TRBV2
CDR3aa: CASKIGGVETQYF

j_gene: TRBJ2-1
v_gene: TRBV7-3
CDR3aa: CASSLGRAEYNEQFF

j_gene: NA
v_gene: TRBV5-1
CDR3aa: CASSFNWGSYEQYF

j_gene: TRBJ1-4
v_gene: TRBV4-1
CDR3aa: CASSRVGTATNEKLFF

j_gene: TRBJ1-2
v_gene: TRBV6-6
CDR3aa: CASRIGSSGYTF

j_gene: TRBJ1-5
v_gene: TRBV10-3
CDR3aa: CATKDRESNQPQHF